A selection of T cell receptor beta chains follows, all from one sample in a study of CD8+ T cells in alopecia areata. TCRdb's table, derived via immunoSEQ multiplex PCR, lists solely in-frame clones and lacks some. The sample includes approximately 200,000 clones, around two fifths of them seen just once. This specimen consisted of CD4+ T cells sorted from blood, obtained at roughly week 36, from a patient treated with tofacitinib. All receptors come from a human donor with alopecia areata. The CDR3 runs from the conserved cysteine through the conserved F or W. The D gene is left open where the match is weak. Size is stated for part of the rows, as once, few or many counts, or as a class when the clone is expanded.

clone size: .
V gene: TRBV15
J gene: TRBJ1-2
D gene: .
CDR3 DNA: TGTGCCACCAGCAGAGTGGACAATTATGGCTACACCTTC
CDR3 protein: CATSRVDNYGYTF

clone size: once
V gene: TRBV29-1
J gene: TRBJ2-3
D gene: TRBD2
CDR3 DNA: TGCAGCGTCCTAGCGGGAGGAACAGATACGCAGTATTTT
CDR3 protein: CSVLAGGTDTQYF

clone size: few
V gene: TRBV20-1
J gene: TRBJ1-1
D gene: .
CDR3 DNA: TGCAGTGGCCTCCCCTTGGCTGAAGCTTTCTTT
CDR3 protein: CSGLPLAEAFF

clone size: .
V gene: TRBV7-9
J gene: TRBJ2-1
D gene: TRBD2
CDR3 DNA: TGTGCCAGCAGACCTTCTAGCGGGAGCTCCTACAATGAGCAGTTCTTC
CDR3 protein: CASRPSSGSSYNEQFF

clone size: .
V gene: TRBV9
J gene: TRBJ2-5
D gene: .
CDR3 DNA: TGTGCCAGCAGCGTAGGGTTTAGCGAGACCCAGTACTTC
CDR3 protein: CASSVGFSETQYF

clone size: .
V gene: TRBV29-1
J gene: TRBJ2-2
D gene: TRBD1
CDR3 DNA: TGCAGCGCTGACAGGGCGAACACCGGGGAGCTGTTTTTT
CDR3 protein: CSADRANTGELFF

clone size: many
V gene: TRBV10-3
J gene: TRBJ2-5
D gene: TRBD1
CDR3 DNA: TGTGCCATCAGTGAAGGGACAGAGGAGACCCAGTACTTC
CDR3 protein: CAISEGTEETQYF

clone size: .
V gene: TRBV27
J gene: TRBJ2-1
D gene: .
CDR3 DNA: TGTGCCAGCAGTTTGAGAACTAGTGGCTCCAATGAGCAGTTCTTC
CDR3 protein: CASSLRTSGSNEQFF

clone size: .
V gene: TRBV6-5
J gene: TRBJ2-7
D gene: TRBD2
CDR3 DNA: TGTGCCAGCAGTCCCCCGACTAGCCCCTACGAGCAGTACTTC
CDR3 protein: CASSPPTSPYEQYF

clone size: .
V gene: TRBV29-1
J gene: TRBJ2-2
D gene: TRBD1
CDR3 DNA: TGCAGCGCATCGAGACAGGGGTTGAACACCGGGGAGCTGTTTTTT
CDR3 protein: CSASRQGLNTGELFF

clone size: few
V gene: TRBV7-2
J gene: TRBJ1-1
D gene: .
CDR3 DNA: TGTGCCAGCAGCTCATACCTTGGGGGTGAAGCTTTCTTT
CDR3 protein: CASSSYLGGEAFF

clone size: .
V gene: TRBV4-3
J gene: TRBJ2-7
D gene: TRBD1
CDR3 DNA: TGCGCCAGCAGCCAGGAAGGGACAGGGGCTGGCGAGCAGTACTTC
CDR3 protein: CASSQEGTGAGEQYF

clone size: .
V gene: TRBV30
J gene: TRBJ1-2
D gene: .
CDR3 DNA: TGTGCCTGGAGTGCCAGAACCCTATATGGCTACACCTTC
CDR3 protein: CAWSARTLYGYTF

clone size: .
V gene: TRBV7-9
J gene: TRBJ1-4
D gene: .
CDR3 DNA: TGTGCCAGCAGCTCACAGGGAGTTAATGAAAAACTGTTTTTT
CDR3 protein: CASSSQGVNEKLFF

clone size: .
V gene: TRBV28
J gene: TRBJ2-7
D gene: .
CDR3 DNA: TGTGCCAGCAGCCCCGCAGGGGCGGCCTACGAGCAGTACTTC
CDR3 protein: CASSPAGAAYEQYF

clone size: few
V gene: TRBV19
J gene: TRBJ1-2
D gene: .
CDR3 DNA: TGTGCCAGTAACGTCGGCAGGGAACGCTATGGCTACACCTTC
CDR3 protein: CASNVGRERYGYTF

clone size: .
V gene: TRBV9
J gene: TRBJ1-2
D gene: .
CDR3 DNA: TGTGCCAGCAGCGGACACTATGGCTACACCTTC
CDR3 protein: CASSGHYGYTF

clone size: many
V gene: TRBV30
J gene: TRBJ1-1
D gene: TRBD1
CDR3 DNA: TGTGCCTGGAGTGACAGGGGACTGGTGAACACTGAAGCTTTCTTT
CDR3 protein: CAWSDRGLVNTEAFF

clone size: few
V gene: TRBV29-1
J gene: TRBJ2-5
D gene: TRBD1
CDR3 DNA: TGCAGCGTTGAACAAACAGGGGCAGTGCAAGAGACCCAGTACTTC
CDR3 protein: CSVEQTGAVQETQYF

clone size: few
V gene: TRBV7-8
J gene: TRBJ2-5
D gene: TRBD2
CDR3 DNA: TGTGCCAGCAGCTCTAGTGGACTAGATGGAGAGACCCAGTACTTC
CDR3 protein: CASSSSGLDGETQYF

clone size: .
V gene: TRBV15
J gene: TRBJ2-5
D gene: .
CDR3 DNA: TGTGCCACAAGCGACAGCAACCAAGAGACCCAGTACTTC
CDR3 protein: CATSDSNQETQYF

clone size: .
V gene: TRBV5-1
J gene: TRBJ2-7
D gene: .
CDR3 DNA: TGCGCCAGCAGCTTCATAGGGGCGACCTACGAGCAGTACTTC
CDR3 protein: CASSFIGATYEQYF

clone size: .
V gene: TRBV5-4
J gene: TRBJ2-5
D gene: TRBD1
CDR3 DNA: TGTGCCAGCAGCTCGGGACAGGGGGCTAAGACCCAGTACTTC
CDR3 protein: CASSSGQGAKTQYF

clone size: .
V gene: TRBV5-6
J gene: TRBJ1-3
D gene: .
CDR3 DNA: TGTGCCAGCAGCCGTCGGACCGGCACCATATATTTT
CDR3 protein: CASSRRTGTIYF

clone size: .
V gene: TRBV30
J gene: TRBJ1-2
D gene: .
CDR3 DNA: TGTGCCTGGAGTGTTGGGGGGGCCGGACAGATGAACTATGGCTACACCTTC
CDR3 protein: CAWSVGGAGQMNYGYTF

clone size: few
V gene: TRBV7-9
J gene: TRBJ2-6
D gene: TRBD2
CDR3 DNA: TGTGCCCCTGCAGGCCGGGAGGGCGCTTCTGGGGCCAACGTCCTGACTTTC
CDR3 protein: CAPAGREGASGANVLTF

clone size: few
V gene: TRBV25-1
J gene: TRBJ2-7
D gene: TRBD1
CDR3 DNA: TGTGCCAGCACCACGAACAATCCGGGACAGGGGGTCTACGAGCAGTACTTC
CDR3 protein: CASTTNNPGQGVYEQYF

clone size: few
V gene: TRBV18
J gene: TRBJ2-1
D gene: TRBD2
CDR3 DNA: TGTGCCAGCTCACCGGCCGGGGACTACGGCACGCAGTTCTTC
CDR3 protein: CASSPAGDYGTQFF

clone size: few
V gene: TRBV11-2
J gene: TRBJ1-3
D gene: .
CDR3 DNA: TGTGCCAGCAGCTTTGACAACACCATATATTTT
CDR3 protein: CASSFDNTIYF

clone size: .
V gene: TRBV23-1
J gene: TRBJ1-5
D gene: .
CDR3 DNA: TGCGCCAGCAGTCAATCATCAGGAGGCAGCAATCAGCCCCAGCATTTT
CDR3 protein: CASSQSSGGSNQPQHF

clone size: few
V gene: TRBV11-2
J gene: TRBJ2-5
D gene: TRBD2
CDR3 DNA: TGTGCCAGCAGGCAACGAGCGGGGGGAGTGGGCGAGACCCAGTACTTC
CDR3 protein: CASRQRAGGVGETQYF

clone size: few
V gene: TRBV2
J gene: TRBJ2-1
D gene: .
CDR3 DNA: TGTGCCAGCACCCGGGAGAATGAGCAGTTCTTC
CDR3 protein: CASTRENEQFF

clone size: .
V gene: TRBV7-3
J gene: TRBJ2-1
D gene: TRBD2
CDR3 DNA: TGTGCCAGCAGCTTAACTAGCGGGAGGCTTACGATAAACAATGAGCAGTTCTTC
CDR3 protein: CASSLTSGRLTINNEQFF

clone size: .
V gene: TRBV15
J gene: TRBJ1-2
D gene: TRBD1
CDR3 DNA: TGTGCCACCAGCAGACCCGGGACAGGGGGCTCTAGGGGCTACACCTTC
CDR3 protein: CATSRPGTGGSRGYTF

clone size: .
V gene: TRBV30
J gene: TRBJ2-5
D gene: TRBD2
CDR3 DNA: TGTGCCTGGAGTCGTAGCGGGAGATGGGGGGAGACCCAGTACTTC
CDR3 protein: CAWSRSGRWGETQYF